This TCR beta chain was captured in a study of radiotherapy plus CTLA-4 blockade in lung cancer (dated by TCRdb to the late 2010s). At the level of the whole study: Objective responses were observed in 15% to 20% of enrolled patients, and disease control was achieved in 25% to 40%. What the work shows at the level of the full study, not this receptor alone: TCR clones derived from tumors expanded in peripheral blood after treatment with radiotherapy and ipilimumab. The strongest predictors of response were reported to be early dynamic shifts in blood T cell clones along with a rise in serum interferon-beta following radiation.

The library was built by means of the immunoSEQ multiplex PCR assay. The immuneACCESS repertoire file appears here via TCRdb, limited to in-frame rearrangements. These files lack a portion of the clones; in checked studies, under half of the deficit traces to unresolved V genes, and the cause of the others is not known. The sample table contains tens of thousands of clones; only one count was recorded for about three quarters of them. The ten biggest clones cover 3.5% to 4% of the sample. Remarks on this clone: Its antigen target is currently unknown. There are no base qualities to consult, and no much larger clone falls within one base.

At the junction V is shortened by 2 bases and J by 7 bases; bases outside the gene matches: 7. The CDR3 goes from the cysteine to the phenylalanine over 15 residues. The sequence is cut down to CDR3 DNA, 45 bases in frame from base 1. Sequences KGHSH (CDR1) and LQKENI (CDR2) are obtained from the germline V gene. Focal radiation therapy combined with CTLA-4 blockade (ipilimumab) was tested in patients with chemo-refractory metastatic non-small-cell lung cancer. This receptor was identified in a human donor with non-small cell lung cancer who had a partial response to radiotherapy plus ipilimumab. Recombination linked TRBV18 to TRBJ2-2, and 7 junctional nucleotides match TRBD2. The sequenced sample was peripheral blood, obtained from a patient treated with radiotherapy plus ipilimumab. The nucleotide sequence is TGTGCCAGCTCACCAGGGGAGGGATCCAACGGGGAGCTGTTTTTT. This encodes CASSPGEGSNGELFF.